The clone carrying this TCR beta chain was observed a single time. Methods used by the authors: Amplification from reference gene primers served as the basis for estimated nucleated cell counts. Data came from immunoSEQ multiplex PCR; TCRdb stores just in-frame clones and leaves some out. That table is the source of V, J and clone size, and D and trimming were worked out from the DNA. The table includes fewer than 150,000 clones, around three quarters detected once. These data come from a study of blood T cell repertoires in COVID-19. Looking at the study overall: Donors in the United States, Italy and Spain gave samples during acute or convalescent COVID-19. PBMCs, B-cell-depleted T cells, or T cells were the source of the cDNA or gDNA that made up the material.

Trimming took 5 bases from V and 3 from J, leaving 25 bases between them. The CDR3 consists of 19 residues. Germline-derived CDR1 and CDR2 are SNHLY and FYNNEI. The sample comprised peripheral blood. The gene calls are TRBV2 and TRBJ2-2; a weak D match, TRBD1 (5 bases). This clonotype was obtained from a human donor in a cohort sampled during active COVID-19. The CDR3 nucleotides are TGTGCCAGCAGTAGTGAAATTCTTTGGTACAGGTCAGACACCGGGGAGCTGTTTTTT. Its protein product is CASSSEILWYRSDTGELFF.